The clone carrying this TCR beta chain appeared a few times. As yet, its antigen is unknown. This CDR3 is built from 15 residues. The PCR made use of 60 Vbeta and 13 Jbeta primers. The method was immunoSEQ multiplex PCR; TCRdb's version includes in-frame clones alone and lacks a portion of them. The sample holds more than 150,000 clones; approximately 86% are singletons and the top ten take 5.5% to 8.5%. This record belongs to a study of cytomegalovirus exposure and HLA in healthy donors. The wider study: As released early, the data held about 85 million unique TCRs from HLA-typed donors.

General study points: HLA alleles showed associations with 15,000 to 20,000 TCR beta sequences in a later analysis, at a 0.05 false discovery rate. Most TCR sequences were rare, but some public TCRs occurred in many donors.

Sequencing was carried out using PBMCs. This sequence joins TRBV22-1 and TRBJ2-7; TRBD2, the D gene given by the table, was not confirmed from the DNA. TRBV22-1 is designated a pseudogene. The receptor comes from a woman aged 45-59 years in good health and CMV-seropositive. DNA of the CDR3: TGTCCTGGGAGCGCACGAGAGGCATTGTCCTTCGAGCAGTACTTC. Its protein product is CPGSAREALSFEQYF.